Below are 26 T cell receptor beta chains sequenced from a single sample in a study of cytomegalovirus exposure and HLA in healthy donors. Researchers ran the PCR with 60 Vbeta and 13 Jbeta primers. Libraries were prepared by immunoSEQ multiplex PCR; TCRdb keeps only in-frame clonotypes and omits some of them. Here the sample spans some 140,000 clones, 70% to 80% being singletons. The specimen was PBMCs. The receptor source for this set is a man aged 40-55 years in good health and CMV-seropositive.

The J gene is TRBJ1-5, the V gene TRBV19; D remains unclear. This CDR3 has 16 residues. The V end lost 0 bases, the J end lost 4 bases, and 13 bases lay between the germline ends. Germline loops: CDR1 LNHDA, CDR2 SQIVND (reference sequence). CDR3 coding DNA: TGTGCCAGTAGTATAGATCGTGGGAGCAGGAATCAGCCCCAGCATTTT. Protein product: CASSIDRGSRNQPQHF.

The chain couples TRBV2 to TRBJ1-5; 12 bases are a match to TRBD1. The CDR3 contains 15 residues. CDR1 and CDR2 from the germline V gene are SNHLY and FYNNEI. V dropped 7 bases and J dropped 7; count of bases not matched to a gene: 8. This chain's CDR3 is CASTLGQGAWQPQHF. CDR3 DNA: TGTGCCAGCACTTTGGGACAGGGGGCTTGGCAGCCCCAGCATTTT.

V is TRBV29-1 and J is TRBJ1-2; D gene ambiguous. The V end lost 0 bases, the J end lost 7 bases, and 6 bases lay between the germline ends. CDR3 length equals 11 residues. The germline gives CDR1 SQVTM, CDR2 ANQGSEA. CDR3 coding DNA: TGCAGCGTTGAAGAAGTGGCTGGCTACACCTTC. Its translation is CSVEEVAGYTF.

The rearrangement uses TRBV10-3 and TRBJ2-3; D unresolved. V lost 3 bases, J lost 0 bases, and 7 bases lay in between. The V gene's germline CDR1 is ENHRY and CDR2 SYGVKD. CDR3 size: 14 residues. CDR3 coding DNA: TGTGCCATCAGTGAAGACACTAGCACAGATACGCAGTATTTT. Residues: CAISEDTSTDTQYF.

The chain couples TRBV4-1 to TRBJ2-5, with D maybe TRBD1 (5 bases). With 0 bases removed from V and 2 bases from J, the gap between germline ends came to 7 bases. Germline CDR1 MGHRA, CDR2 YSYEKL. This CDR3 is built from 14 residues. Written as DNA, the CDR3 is TGCGCCAGCAGCCAAGAAGACAGACAAGAGACCCAGTACTTC. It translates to CASSQEDRQETQYF.

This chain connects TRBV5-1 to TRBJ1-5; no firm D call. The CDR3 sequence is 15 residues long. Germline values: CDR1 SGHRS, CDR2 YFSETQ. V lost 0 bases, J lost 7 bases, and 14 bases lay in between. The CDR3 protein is CASSLGVSQEQPQHF. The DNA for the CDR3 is TGCGCCAGCAGCTTGGGAGTGTCCCAAGAGCAGCCCCAGCATTTT.

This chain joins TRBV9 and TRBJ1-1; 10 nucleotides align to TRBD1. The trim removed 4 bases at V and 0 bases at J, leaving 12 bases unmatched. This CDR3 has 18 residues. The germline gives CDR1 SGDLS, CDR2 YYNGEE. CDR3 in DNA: TGTGCCAGCAGCCTCCTTTACCGGGACAGGGGATTGAACACTGAAGCTTTCTTT. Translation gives CASSLLYRDRGLNTEAFF. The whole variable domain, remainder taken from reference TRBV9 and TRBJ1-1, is DSGVTQTPKHLITATGQRVTLRCSPRSGDLSVYWYQQSLDQGLQFLIQYYNGEERAKGNILERFSAQQFPDLHSELNLSSLELGDSALYFCASSLLYRDRGLNTEAFFGQGTRLTVV.

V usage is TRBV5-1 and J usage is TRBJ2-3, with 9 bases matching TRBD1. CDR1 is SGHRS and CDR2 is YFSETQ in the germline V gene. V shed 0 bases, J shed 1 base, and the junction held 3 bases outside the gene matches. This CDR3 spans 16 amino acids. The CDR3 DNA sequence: TGCGCCAGCAGCTTGGGGAACAGGGGGCGCACAGATACGCAGTATTTT. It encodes CASSLGNRGRTDTQYF. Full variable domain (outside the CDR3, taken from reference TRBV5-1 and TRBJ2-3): KAGVTQTPRYLIKTRGQQVTLSCSPISGHRSVSWYQQTPGQGLQFLFEYFSETQRNKGNFPGRFSGRQFSNSRSEMNVSTLELGDSALYLCASSLGNRGRTDTQYFGPGTRLTVL.

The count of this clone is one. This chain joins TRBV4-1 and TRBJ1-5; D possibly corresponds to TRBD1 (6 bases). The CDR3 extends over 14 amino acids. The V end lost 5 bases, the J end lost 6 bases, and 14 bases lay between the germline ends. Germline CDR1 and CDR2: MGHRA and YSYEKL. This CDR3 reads CASSAGQFSQPQHF. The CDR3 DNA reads TGCGCCAGCAGCGCAGGACAGTTCAGTCAGCCCCAGCATTTT.

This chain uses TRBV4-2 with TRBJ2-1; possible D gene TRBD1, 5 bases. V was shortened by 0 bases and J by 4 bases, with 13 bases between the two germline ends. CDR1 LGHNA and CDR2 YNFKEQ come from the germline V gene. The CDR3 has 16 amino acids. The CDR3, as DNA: TGTGCCAGCAGCCAAGATGAGTCAGGGCCATACAATGAGCAGTTCTTC. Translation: CASSQDESGPYNEQFF.

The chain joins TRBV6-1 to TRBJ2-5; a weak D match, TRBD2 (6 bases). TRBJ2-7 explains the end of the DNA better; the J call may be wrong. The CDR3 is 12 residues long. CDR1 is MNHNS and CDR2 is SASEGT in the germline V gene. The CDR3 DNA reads TGTGCCAGCAGTACGGGGGACTACGAGCAGTACTTC. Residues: CASSTGDYEQYF.

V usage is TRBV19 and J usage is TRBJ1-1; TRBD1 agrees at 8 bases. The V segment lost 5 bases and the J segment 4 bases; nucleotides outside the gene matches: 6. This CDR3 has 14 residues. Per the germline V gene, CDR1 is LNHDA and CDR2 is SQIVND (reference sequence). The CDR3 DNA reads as TGTGCCAGTAGTTTCCAGGGGGCTAGCACTGAAGCTTTCTTT. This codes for CASSFQGASTEAFF.

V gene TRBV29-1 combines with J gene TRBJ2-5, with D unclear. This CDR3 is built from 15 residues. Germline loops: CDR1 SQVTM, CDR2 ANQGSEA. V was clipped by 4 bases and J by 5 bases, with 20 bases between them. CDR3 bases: TGCAGCGTTGGTTCCGGAGCTACCGCGGCGGAGACCCAGTACTTC. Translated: CSVGSGATAAETQYF.

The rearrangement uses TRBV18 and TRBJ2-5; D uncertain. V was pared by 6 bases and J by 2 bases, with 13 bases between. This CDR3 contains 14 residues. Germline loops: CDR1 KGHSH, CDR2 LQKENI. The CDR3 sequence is CASSPSSRQETQYF. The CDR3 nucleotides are TGTGCCAGCTCTCCCTCGTCTAGGCAAGAGACCCAGTACTTC.

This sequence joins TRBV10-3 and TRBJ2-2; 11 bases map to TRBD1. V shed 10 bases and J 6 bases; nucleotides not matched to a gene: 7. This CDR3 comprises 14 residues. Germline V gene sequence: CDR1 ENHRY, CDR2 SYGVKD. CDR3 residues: CATSDRGRAGELFF. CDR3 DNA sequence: TGTGCCACTTCGGACAGGGGGCGCGCCGGGGAGCTGTTTTTT.

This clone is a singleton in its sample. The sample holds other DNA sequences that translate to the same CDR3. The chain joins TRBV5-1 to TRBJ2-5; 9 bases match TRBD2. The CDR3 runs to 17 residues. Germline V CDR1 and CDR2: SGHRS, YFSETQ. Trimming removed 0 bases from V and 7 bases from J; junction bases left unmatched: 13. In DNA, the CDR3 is TGCGCCAGCAGCTTGGCCCTCACTAGCGGGTACATAGTGACCCAGTACTTC. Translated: CASSLALTSGYIVTQYF.

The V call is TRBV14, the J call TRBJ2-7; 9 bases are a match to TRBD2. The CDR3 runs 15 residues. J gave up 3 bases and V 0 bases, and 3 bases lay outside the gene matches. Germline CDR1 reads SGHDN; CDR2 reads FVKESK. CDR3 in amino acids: CASSQDSGSLYEQYF. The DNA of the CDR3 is TGTGCCAGCAGCCAAGATAGCGGGAGTCTCTACGAGCAGTACTTC.

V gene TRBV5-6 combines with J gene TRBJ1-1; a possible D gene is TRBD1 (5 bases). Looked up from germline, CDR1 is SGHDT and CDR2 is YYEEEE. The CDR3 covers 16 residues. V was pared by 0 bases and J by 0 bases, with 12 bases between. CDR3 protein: CASSLAGGRLNTEAFF. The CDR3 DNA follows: TGTGCCAGCAGCTTGGCGGGGGGACGATTGAACACTGAAGCTTTCTTT.

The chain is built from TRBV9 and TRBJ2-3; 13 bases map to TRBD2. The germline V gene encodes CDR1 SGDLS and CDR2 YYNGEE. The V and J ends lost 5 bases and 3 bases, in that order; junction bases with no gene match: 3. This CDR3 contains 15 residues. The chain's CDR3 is CASSWTSGGTDTQYF. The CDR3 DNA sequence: TGTGCCAGCAGTTGGACTAGCGGGGGAACAGATACGCAGTATTTT.

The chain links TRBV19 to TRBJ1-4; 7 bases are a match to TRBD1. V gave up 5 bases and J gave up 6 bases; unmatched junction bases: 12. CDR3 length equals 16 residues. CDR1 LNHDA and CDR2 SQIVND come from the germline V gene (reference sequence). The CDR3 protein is CASSDPGQPGHEKLFF. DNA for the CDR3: TGTGCCAGTAGTGACCCGGGACAGCCTGGGCATGAAAAACTGTTTTTT.

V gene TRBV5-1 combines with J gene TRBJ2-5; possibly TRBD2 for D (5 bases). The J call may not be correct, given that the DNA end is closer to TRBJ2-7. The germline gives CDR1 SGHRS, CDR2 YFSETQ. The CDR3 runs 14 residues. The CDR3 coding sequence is TGCGCCAGCAGCTTGGGTTTGGGAGCCTACGAGCAGTACTTC. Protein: CASSLGLGAYEQYF.

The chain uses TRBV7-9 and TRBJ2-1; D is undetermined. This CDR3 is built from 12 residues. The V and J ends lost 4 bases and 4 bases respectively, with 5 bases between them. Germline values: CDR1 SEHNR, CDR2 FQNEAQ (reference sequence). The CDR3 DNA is TGTGCCAGCAGCTCGCAGTACAATGAGCAGTTCTTC. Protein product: CASSSQYNEQFF.

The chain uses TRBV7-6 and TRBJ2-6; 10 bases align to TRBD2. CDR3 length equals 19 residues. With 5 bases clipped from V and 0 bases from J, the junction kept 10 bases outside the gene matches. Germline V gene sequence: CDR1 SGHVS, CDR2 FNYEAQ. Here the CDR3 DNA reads TGTGCCAGCAGCCGGGATTTAGCGGGGGGATTCTCTGGGGCCAACGTCCTGACTTTC. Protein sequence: CASSRDLAGGFSGANVLTF. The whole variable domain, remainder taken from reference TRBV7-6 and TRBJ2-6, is GAGVSQSPRYKVTKRGQDVALRCDPISGHVSLYWYRQALGQGPEFLTYFNYEAQQDKSGLPNDRFSAERPEGSISTLTIQRTEQRDSAMYRCASSRDLAGGFSGANVLTFGAGSRLTVL.

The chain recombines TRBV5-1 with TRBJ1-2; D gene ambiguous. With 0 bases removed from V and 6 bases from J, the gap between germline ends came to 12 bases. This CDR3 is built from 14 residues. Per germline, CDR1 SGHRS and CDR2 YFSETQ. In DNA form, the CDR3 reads TGCGCCAGCAGCTTGGGTTTAGTACTAGATGGCTACACCTTC. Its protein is CASSLGLVLDGYTF.

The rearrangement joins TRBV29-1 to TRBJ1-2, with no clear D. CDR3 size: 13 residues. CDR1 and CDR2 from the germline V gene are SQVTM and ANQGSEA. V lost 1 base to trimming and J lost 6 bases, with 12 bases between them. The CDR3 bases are TGCAGCGTTGAAGGTGCGGGTAAGGATGGCTACACCTTC. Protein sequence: CSVEGAGKDGYTF.

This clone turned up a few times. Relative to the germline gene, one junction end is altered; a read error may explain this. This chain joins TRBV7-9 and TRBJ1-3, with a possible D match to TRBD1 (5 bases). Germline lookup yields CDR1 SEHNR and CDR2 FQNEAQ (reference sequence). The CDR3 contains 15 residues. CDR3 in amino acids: CSSSLATVDGNAIYF. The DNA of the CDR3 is TGTTCCAGCAGCTTAGCGACAGTTGATGGAAACGCCATATATTTT.